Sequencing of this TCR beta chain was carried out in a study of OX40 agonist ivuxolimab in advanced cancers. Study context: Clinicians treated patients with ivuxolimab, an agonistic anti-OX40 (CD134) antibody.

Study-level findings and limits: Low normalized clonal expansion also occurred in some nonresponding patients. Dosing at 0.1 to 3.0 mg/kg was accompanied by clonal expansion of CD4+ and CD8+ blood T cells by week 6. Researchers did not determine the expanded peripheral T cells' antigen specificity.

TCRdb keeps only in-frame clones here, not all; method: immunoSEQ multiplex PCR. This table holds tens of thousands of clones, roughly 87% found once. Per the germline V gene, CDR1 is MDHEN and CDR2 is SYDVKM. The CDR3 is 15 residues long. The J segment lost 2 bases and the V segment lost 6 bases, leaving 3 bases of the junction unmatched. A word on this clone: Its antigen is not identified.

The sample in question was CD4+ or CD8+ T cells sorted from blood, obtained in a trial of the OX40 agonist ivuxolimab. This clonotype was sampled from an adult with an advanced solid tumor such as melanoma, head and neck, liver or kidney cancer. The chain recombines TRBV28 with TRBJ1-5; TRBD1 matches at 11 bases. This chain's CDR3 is CASSSGQGGNQPQHF. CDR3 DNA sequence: TGTGCCAGCAGCTCGGGACAGGGGGGCAATCAGCCCCAGCATTTT.